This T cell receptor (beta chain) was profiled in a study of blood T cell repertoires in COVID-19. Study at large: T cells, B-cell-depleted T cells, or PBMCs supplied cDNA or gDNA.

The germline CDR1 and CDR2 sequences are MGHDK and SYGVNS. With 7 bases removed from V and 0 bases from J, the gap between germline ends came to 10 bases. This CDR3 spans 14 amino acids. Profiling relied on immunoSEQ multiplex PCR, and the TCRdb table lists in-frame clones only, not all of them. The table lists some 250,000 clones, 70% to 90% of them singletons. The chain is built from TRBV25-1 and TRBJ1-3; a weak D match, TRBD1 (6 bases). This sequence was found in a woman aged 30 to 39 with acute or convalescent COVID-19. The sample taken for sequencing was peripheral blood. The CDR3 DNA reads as TGTGCCAGCAAAGGACAGCCCTCTGGAAACACCATATATTTT. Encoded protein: CASKGQPSGNTIYF.